A single sample is the source of the 20 T cell receptor beta chains below, sequenced in a study of CD8+ T cells in alopecia areata. Extracted RNA was reverse transcribed into cDNA, the sequencing template. TCRdb keeps only in-frame clones here, not all; method: immunoSEQ multiplex PCR. In the table there are 150,000 to 200,000 clones, approximately 60% of which are singletons. As for treatment: oral pan-JAK inhibitor, 5-10 mg twice daily. This specimen was CD4+ T cells sorted from blood, taken at week 24, from a patient treated with tofacitinib. All receptors come from a human donor with alopecia areata.

The chain employs TRBV6-5 and TRBJ1-2, with 7 bases aligning to TRBD1. Germline V gives CDR1 MNHEY, CDR2 SVGAGI. The CDR3 runs to 15 residues. V gave up 0 bases and J gave up 5 bases; unmatched junction bases: 6. CDR3 sequence: CASSYSGTAVYGYTF. In nucleotides, the CDR3 is TGTGCCAGCAGTTACTCCGGGACAGCTGTATATGGCTACACCTTC.

V and J are TRBV7-9 and TRBJ1-1, with TRBD1 matching 7 bases. CDR3 length: 14 residues. Germline CDR1 reads SEHNR; CDR2 reads FQNEAQ (reference sequence). With 6 bases clipped from V and 5 bases from J, the junction kept 9 bases outside the gene matches. In DNA, the CDR3 is TGTGCCAGCAGACCCGACAGGGCGAATACTGAAGCTTTCTTT. Protein sequence: CASRPDRANTEAFF.

This rearrangement joins TRBV11-2 to TRBJ2-2; 7 bases are shared with TRBD2. Germline CDR1 SGHAT, CDR2 FQNNGV. With V trimmed by 6 bases and J by 7 bases, 8 bases remained unmatched. The CDR3 loop spans 14 amino acids. The CDR3 bases are TGTGCCAGCAGTCGGACTAGTTTTGGCGGGGAGCTGTTTTTT. As protein: CASSRTSFGGELFF.

This clone appeared a single time. The CDR3 does not close with the conserved phenylalanine or tryptophan, likely indicating a read error. The DNA is left out, because the CDR3 cannot be placed on it with certainty; the CDR3 is given as TCRdb lists it. This chain connects TRBV2 to TRBJ1-2; TRBD1, the D gene given by the table, was not confirmed from the DNA. The CDR3 adds up to 12 amino acids, both ends counted. Germline V CDR1 and CDR2: SNHLY, FYNNEI. CDR3 sequence: CASSPYPGVPLT.

The chain carries TRBV18 and TRBJ2-1; no clear D. The CDR3 consists of 16 residues. Germline CDR1 KGHSH, CDR2 LQKENI. V was cut by 3 bases and J by 5 bases, with 17 bases left in between. Here the CDR3 reads CASSPNSPISNNEQFF. CDR3 DNA: TGTGCCAGCTCACCCAACAGCCCCATAAGTAACAATGAGCAGTTCTTC.

The rearrangement links TRBV29-1 to TRBJ1-1; tentatively, D is TRBD1 (5 bases). Germline V lookup: CDR1 SQVTM, CDR2 ANQGSEA. CDR3 length: 14 residues. V shed 3 bases and J shed 1 base, with 12 bases lying between them. CDR3 residues: CSVEGRVENTEAFF. The CDR3 DNA reads TGCAGCGTTGAGGGCAGGGTTGAGAACACTGAAGCTTTCTTT.

The rearrangement joins TRBV29-1 to TRBJ2-3; D is uncertain. The V gene's germline CDR1 is SQVTM and CDR2 ANQGSEA. This CDR3 region has 13 residues. Trimming cost V 2 bases and J 1 base, with 7 bases left between them. The CDR3 loop is CSVETPGTDTQYF. CDR3 DNA: TGCAGCGTTGAAACCCCCGGCACAGATACGCAGTATTTT.

The rearrangement joins TRBV29-1 to TRBJ2-7; 9 positions agree with TRBD1. This CDR3 is built from 15 residues. After removal of 4 bases from V and 5 bases from J, the junction contained 12 bases not matched to a gene. Per the germline V gene, CDR1 is SQVTM and CDR2 is ANQGSEA. The CDR3 sequence: CSVVGAVDRGNEQYF. CDR3 coding DNA: TGCAGCGTTGTCGGGGCCGTGGACAGGGGAAACGAGCAGTACTTC.

The V call is TRBV4-1, the J call TRBJ2-5, with 8 bases that match TRBD2. TRBJ2-7 matches the DNA end more closely, so the J call is doubtful. There are 15 residues in the CDR3. Germline V gene lookup returns CDR1 MGHRA and CDR2 YSYEKL. CDR3 residues: CASSNPAGVNYEQYF. The CDR3 DNA reads TGCGCCAGCAGCAACCCAGCGGGGGTGAACTACGAGCAGTACTTC.

This clone was seen a handful of times. This rearrangement joins TRBV5-1 to TRBJ1-2, with D possibly being TRBD1 (5 bases). Germline CDR1 reads SGHRS; CDR2 reads YFSETQ. The germline V and J ends were trimmed by 0 bases and 4 bases, with 10 bases remaining between them. This CDR3 has 14 residues. The CDR3 coding sequence is TGCGCCAGCAGCTTGGTGGAGGGGTCCTATGGCTACACCTTC. It encodes CASSLVEGSYGYTF. Looking up the rest from reference TRBV5-1 and TRBJ1-2 gives the full variable domain: KAGVTQTPRYLIKTRGQQVTLSCSPISGHRSVSWYQQTPGQGLQFLFEYFSETQRNKGNFPGRFSGRQFSNSRSEMNVSTLELGDSALYLCASSLVEGSYGYTFGSGTRLTVV.

This CDR3 reads CASTNGASGAGELFF. CDR3 DNA sequence: TGTGCCAGCACAAACGGGGCTAGCGGGGCCGGGGAGCTGTTTTTT. The rearrangement joins TRBV6-6 to TRBJ2-2; 9 nucleotides line up with TRBD2. Germline values: CDR1 MNHNY, CDR2 SVGAGI (reference sequence). V shed 7 bases and J 6 bases; nucleotides not matched to a gene: 9. The CDR3 spans 15 residues.

The chain has TRBV5-1 and TRBJ2-5, with 8 bases aligning to TRBD1. The CDR3 runs 13 residues. V lost 4 bases to trimming and J lost 5 bases; unmatched junction nucleotides: 4. Germline V CDR1 and CDR2: SGHRS, YFSETQ. CDR3 nucleotide sequence: TGCGCCAGCAGCCCAGGGGGCGGCGAGACCCAGTACTTC. It translates to CASSPGGGETQYF.

This clone was counted a single time. The chain is built from TRBV30 and TRBJ2-6, with D tentatively TRBD1 (5 bases). The CDR3 sequence is 15 residues long. The V gene lost 2 bases and the J gene lost 2 bases, with 10 bases spanning the gap. The V gene's germline CDR1 is GTSNPN and CDR2 SVGIG (reference sequence). CDR3: CAWSNIGAGANVLTF. The DNA for the CDR3 is TGTGCCTGGAGTAATATAGGGGCTGGGGCCAACGTCCTGACTTTC.

The genes are TRBV29-1 and TRBJ2-5, with 8 bases fitting TRBD1. V was pared by 6 bases and J by 7 bases, with 13 bases of the junction left unmatched. Germline V CDR1 and CDR2: SQVTM, ANQGSEA. This CDR3 is built from 14 residues. The CDR3 spells CSVNRDRWGGTQYF. In DNA, the CDR3 is TGCAGCGTCAACCGGGACAGGTGGGGAGGGACCCAGTACTTC.

The chain couples TRBV5-1 to TRBJ1-3; no reliable D call. The CDR3 length is 14 residues. Trimming removed 3 bases from V and 0 bases from J, with 7 bases in between. Germline CDR1 SGHRS, CDR2 YFSETQ. The CDR3 DNA reads TGCGCCAGCAGCTCAGACAACTCTGGAAACACCATATATTTT. This codes for CASSSDNSGNTIYF. Supplemented by reference TRBV5-1 and TRBJ1-3, the full variable domain reads KAGVTQTPRYLIKTRGQQVTLSCSPISGHRSVSWYQQTPGQGLQFLFEYFSETQRNKGNFPGRFSGRQFSNSRSEMNVSTLELGDSALYLCASSSDNSGNTIYFGEGSWLTVV.

The chain is built from TRBV30 and TRBJ1-5; D is perhaps TRBD1 (6 bases). V was clipped by 5 bases and J by 0 bases, with 8 bases between them. Germline loops: CDR1 GTSNPN, CDR2 SVGIG (reference sequence). The CDR3 runs 13 residues. CDR3 sequence (DNA): TGTGCCTGGGGGGACATTAGCAATCAGCCCCAGCATTTT. Its protein is CAWGDISNQPQHF.

This clone appeared a few times. The V gene is TRBV5-1, the J gene TRBJ2-3, with 9 positions matching TRBD2. The V gene's germline CDR1 is SGHRS and CDR2 YFSETQ. The ends lost 2 bases at V and 6 bases at J; junction bases unmatched: 10. CDR3 length: 16 residues. The CDR3 spells CASSLASGGSGDTQYF. The DNA for the CDR3 is TGCGCCAGCAGCTTAGCCAGCGGGGGGTCAGGGGATACGCAGTATTTT.

This clone was detected ten times or more. The chain is built from TRBV11-2 and TRBJ2-7; 9 nucleotides align to TRBD1. The CDR3 is made up of 14 amino acids. CDR1 is SGHAT and CDR2 is FQNNGV in the germline V gene. J was trimmed by 6 bases and V by 5 bases; bases with no gene match: 8. The CDR3 bases are TGTGCCAGCAGCACCACCGGGACAGGGATCGAGCAGTACTTC. As protein: CASSTTGTGIEQYF.

The chain couples TRBV2 to TRBJ2-7; D could derive from TRBD1 or TRBD2 (5 bases each). V was pared by 1 base and J by 7 bases, with 14 bases between. The length of the CDR3 is 14 residues. The germline CDR1 and CDR2 sequences are SNHLY and FYNNEI. The CDR3 nucleotides read TGTGCCAGCAGTGAAGAAAGGCGAGGGGCTGAGCAGTACTTC. Translated: CASSEERRGAEQYF.

The chain uses TRBV7-2 and TRBJ1-6; D unresolved. Germline lookup yields CDR1 SGHTA and CDR2 FQGNSA. CDR3 size: 15 residues. The germline V and J ends were trimmed by 8 bases and 13 bases, with 24 bases remaining between them. This chain's CDR3 is CASSMRAGQQGPLHF. As DNA, the CDR3 is TGTGCCAGCTCCATGAGGGCCGGGCAACAAGGGCCCCTCCACTTT.